The 2 T cell receptor beta chains given below trace back to one sample, sequenced in a study of identical twins. TCRdb redid the calling of the 5' RACE reads with MiXCR, one entry per CDR3 protein. The data show about 720,000 distinct CDR3 sequences, 15% to 20% seen once. A further study also used this sample, focusing on T cells expressing NK-cell markers.

The material sequenced was PBMCs. Receptors originate from a woman aged 18-30 years in good health.

The rearrangement links TRBV5-1 to TRBJ2-7, with 7 bases identical to TRBD2. The CDR3 extends over 15 amino acids. Germline-derived CDR1 and CDR2 are SGHRS and YFSETQ. V gave up 6 bases and J gave up 0 bases; unmatched junction bases: 9. This CDR3 is CASNLGLADSYEQYF. In DNA, the CDR3 is TGCGCCAGCAACCTGGGGCTAGCGGACTCCTACGAGCAGTACTTC.

The J gene is TRBJ2-3, the V gene TRBV7-8; unclear D gene. The CDR3 spans 13 residues. With 1 base removed from V and 7 bases from J, the gap between germline ends came to 9 bases. The germline gives CDR1 SGHVS, CDR2 FQNEAQ. CDR3 loop: CASSLGQVHTQYF. The DNA of the CDR3 is TGTGCCAGCAGCTTAGGGCAGGTGCATACGCAGTATTTT. Supplemented by reference TRBV7-8 and TRBJ2-3, the full variable domain reads GAGVSQSPRYKVAKRGQDVALRCDPISGHVSLFWYQQALGQGPEFLTYFQNEAQLDKSGLPSDRFFAERPEGSVSTLKIQRTQQEDSAVYLCASSLGQVHTQYFGPGTRLTVL.